This passage covers 32 T cell receptor beta chains from one sample sequenced in a study of T cells after yellow fever vaccination. Using its own MiXCR run on the 5' RACE reads, TCRdb lists one record per CDR3 protein. This table holds 200,000 to 250,000 distinct CDR3 sequences, approximately 3.3% found once. The starting material was CD4+ T cells sorted from PBMCs, obtained 10 days after the yellow fever booster vaccination. These receptors originate from a man aged 18 to 29 who received the YFV17D yellow fever vaccine.

The table lists this clonotype with many counts. CDR3 DNA: TGCGCCAGCAGCTTCAGCCCTCAGGGGGAAGTGAATTCACCCCTCCACTTT. This codes for CASSFSPQGEVNSPLHF. This chain connects TRBV5-1 to TRBJ1-6; 7 bases are shared with TRBD1. The length of the CDR3 is 17 residues. V gave up 2 bases and J gave up 7 bases; unmatched junction bases: 12. Germline assignment: CDR1 SGHRS and CDR2 YFSETQ.

This clonotype was counted at least ten times. The rearrangement uses TRBV11-3 and TRBJ2-1, with a possible D match to TRBD2 (6 bases). V lost 1 base and J 9 bases, leaving 28 bases between the germline ends. This CDR3 region has 19 residues. Germline CDR1 reads SGHNT; CDR2 reads YENEEA. Written as DNA, the CDR3 is TGTGCCAGCAGCTTAGGAGCGGTAGGAGGGCTAGGAAAGGAGAGTGAGCAGTTCTTC. Protein sequence: CASSLGAVGGLGKESEQFF.

This clonotype was detected ten times or more. The rearrangement links TRBV7-2 to TRBJ1-2; D not resolved. Germline V CDR1 and CDR2: SGHTA, FQGNSA. V gave up 5 bases and J gave up 6 bases, with 13 bases separating them. This CDR3 region has 13 residues. The CDR3 nucleotides read TGTGCCAGCAGCCCCCGATCTGGGGATGGCTACACCTTC. Encoded protein: CASSPRSGDGYTF.

This clonotype has at least ten counts. This chain's CDR3 is CASSPGQQETQYF. CDR3 nucleotides: TGCGCCAGCAGCCCGGGACAGCAAGAGACCCAGTACTTC. The chain links TRBV5-1 to TRBJ2-5; 7 bases are shared with TRBD1. Germline trimming cut 4 bases from V and 2 bases from J; bases unmatched to any gene: 2. Germline V gene sequence: CDR1 SGHRS, CDR2 YFSETQ. The CDR3 spans 13 residues. Combining the CDR3 with reference TRBV5-1 and TRBJ2-5 gives the whole variable domain KAGVTQTPRYLIKTRGQQVTLSCSPISGHRSVSWYQQTPGQGLQFLFEYFSETQRNKGNFPGRFSGRQFSNSRSEMNVSTLELGDSALYLCASSPGQQETQYFGPGTRLLVL.

This clonotype was counted at least ten times. In DNA, the CDR3 is TGTGCCAGCAGCCGTCGGACACATAGCAATCAGCCCCAGCATTTT. This translates into CASSRRTHSNQPQHF. This chain joins TRBV7-2 and TRBJ1-5, with TRBD1 as a possible D gene (5 bases). Between the trimmed V and J ends, which lost 5 bases and 0 bases, there was a span of 11 bases. The CDR3 contains 15 residues. Germline assignment: CDR1 SGHTA and CDR2 FQGNSA.

This clonotype was picked up a small number of times. The chain uses TRBV6-5 and TRBJ1-2; 7 bases line up with TRBD1. This CDR3 has 14 amino acids. Germline loops: CDR1 MNHEY, CDR2 SVGAGI. V dropped 6 bases and J dropped 4; count of bases not matched to a gene: 8. In DNA form, the CDR3 reads TGTGCCAGCAGCCGCGACAGGGCGGGCTATGGCTACACCTTC. Translating gives CASSRDRAGYGYTF.

The rearrangement links TRBV20-1 to TRBJ2-3, with TRBD2 matching 8 bases. This CDR3 has 16 residues. The germline V gene encodes CDR1 DFQATT and CDR2 SNEGSKA (reference sequence). The ends lost 4 bases at V and 1 base at J; junction bases unmatched: 10. CDR3: CSAKGSGGPRTDTQYF. DNA for the CDR3: TGCAGTGCTAAGGGGAGCGGGGGCCCCCGCACAGATACGCAGTATTTT.

This clonotype occurred many times. The chain is built from TRBV20-1 and TRBJ2-1; 10 bases map to TRBD2. Germline assignment: CDR1 DFQATT and CDR2 SNEGSKA (reference sequence). This CDR3 contains 15 residues. With 3 bases clipped from V and 4 bases from J, the junction kept 6 bases outside the gene matches. In DNA, the CDR3 is TGCAGTGCTAGTGGCCTAGCGGGGGATTACAATGAGCAGTTCTTC. This gives the protein CSASGLAGDYNEQFF.

This clonotype has a count of ten or more. CDR3 loop: CSASRGQISYEQYF. The CDR3, as DNA: TGCAGTGCTAGTCGGGGACAAATCTCCTACGAGCAGTACTTC. V and J are TRBV20-1 and TRBJ2-7; a weak D match, TRBD1 (6 bases). CDR1 is DFQATT and CDR2 is SNEGSKA in the germline V gene (reference sequence). This CDR3 spans 14 amino acids. V was pared by 3 bases and J by 0 bases, with 12 bases between.

This clonotype was detected many times. V and J are TRBV29-1 and TRBJ2-2; D gene ambiguous. Deletions cut 6 bases from V and 1 base from J, with 9 bases between. Germline loops: CDR1 SQVTM, CDR2 ANQGSEA. This CDR3 is built from 13 residues. The CDR3 here is CSVAVKNTGELFF. The CDR3, as DNA: TGCAGCGTCGCGGTGAAGAACACCGGGGAGCTGTTTTTT.

This clonotype was observed at least ten times. The chain is built from TRBV12-3 or TRBV12-4 and TRBJ2-3; D is unclear. The length of the CDR3 is 12 residues. V lost 6 bases and J 0 bases, leaving 4 bases between the germline ends. CDR3 nucleotide sequence: TGTGCCAGCAGGCCAAGCACAGATACGCAGTATTTT. This translates into CASRPSTDTQYF.

The chain couples TRBV7-2 to TRBJ1-5, with D possibly TRBD1 on 5 matching bases. The ends were cut back, 2 bases at V and 9 bases at J, with 11 bases in the middle. Germline values: CDR1 SGHTA, CDR2 FQGNSA. CDR3 length: 13 amino acids. For the CDR3, the DNA is TGTGCCAGCAGCTTAAGTCCTGGGGGGCCCCAGCATTTT. Its protein is CASSLSPGGPQHF.

This clonotype was seen at least ten times. The rearrangement joins TRBV5-1 to TRBJ2-7, with unresolved D. The CDR3 length is 14 residues. Looked up from germline, CDR1 is SGHRS and CDR2 is YFSETQ. Trimming left V 3 bases short and J 6 bases short, with 16 bases between. The CDR3 coding sequence is TGCGCCAGCAGCTCCCAGGATCCCTCGACCGAGCAGTACTTC. It encodes CASSSQDPSTEQYF.

This clonotype was counted at least ten times. This chain uses TRBV4-3 with TRBJ1-1, with D tentatively TRBD1 (6 bases). The V end was cut by 2 bases, the J end by 8 bases, with 21 bases between. This CDR3 contains 16 residues. Looked up from germline, CDR1 is LGHNA and CDR2 is YSLEER. The CDR3 is CASSQQTPAQGGEAFF. The CDR3 DNA reads as TGCGCCAGCAGCCAACAAACCCCGGCACAGGGAGGCGAAGCTTTCTTT.

This chain links TRBV4-2 with TRBJ1-1; 12 bases match TRBD1. In germline, CDR1 is LGHNA, CDR2 YNFKEQ. Trimming took 1 base from V and 1 from J; bases not matched to a gene: 7. This CDR3 is 18 amino acids long. The CDR3 reads CASSQAGTGGLWNTEAFF. CDR3 DNA: TGTGCCAGCAGCCAAGCAGGGACAGGGGGCCTTTGGAACACTGAAGCTTTCTTT.

This clonotype was observed at least ten times. The chain uses TRBV11-2 and TRBJ2-2, with D possibly TRBD2 on 5 matching bases. V shed 2 bases and J shed 7 bases, with 14 bases lying between them. CDR1 and CDR2 (germline): SGHAT, FQNNGV. The CDR3 runs 15 residues. CDR3 DNA sequence: TGTGCCAGCAGCTTAATTGCCTCTCGGGGCGGGGAGCTGTTTTTT. This codes for CASSLIASRGGELFF.

The rearrangement links TRBV12-3 or TRBV12-4 to TRBJ1-3; 8 nucleotides line up with TRBD1. The CDR3 consists of 17 residues. Losses at the gene ends were 5 bases for V and 2 bases for J; bases not matched to a gene: 11. This chain's CDR3 is CASSPGTGALAGNTIYF. CDR3 nucleotides: TGTGCCAGCAGTCCTGGGACAGGCGCCTTGGCTGGAAACACCATATATTTT.

This rearrangement joins TRBV10-3 to TRBJ1-2; a possible D gene is TRBD1 (6 bases). This CDR3 comprises 17 residues. The germline V gene encodes CDR1 ENHRY and CDR2 SYGVKD. Trimming pared 0 bases from V and 5 bases from J, leaving 19 bases between. The CDR3 coding sequence is TGTGCCATCAGTGAGTCAGGGGGGCCACTACGGGAGTATGGCTACACCTTC. It specifies CAISESGGPLREYGYTF.

This clonotype was counted a few times. The chain is built from TRBV9 and TRBJ1-1; D gene ambiguous. This CDR3 comprises 14 residues. V lost 3 bases to trimming and J lost 5 bases, with 14 bases between them. Germline lookup yields CDR1 SGDLS and CDR2 YYNGEE. CDR3 in amino acids: CASSADLLLTEAFF. The CDR3 DNA sequence: TGTGCCAGCAGCGCCGACCTTTTGCTAACTGAAGCTTTCTTT. Full variable domain (remainder filled in from reference TRBV9 and TRBJ1-1): DSGVTQTPKHLITATGQRVTLRCSPRSGDLSVYWYQQSLDQGLQFLIQYYNGEERAKGNILERFSAQQFPDLHSELNLSSLELGDSALYFCASSADLLLTEAFFGQGTRLTVV.

The V gene is TRBV7-9, the J gene TRBJ2-7; D is uncertain. The CDR3 loop spans 14 amino acids. V was pared by 4 bases and J by 2 bases, with 12 bases between. CDR1 is SEHNR, CDR2 FQNEAQ, per germline (reference sequence). Here the CDR3 reads CASSSPWATYEQYV. In nucleotides, the CDR3 is TGTGCCAGCAGCTCCCCCTGGGCGACCTACGAGCAGTACGTC.

In this sample, this clonotype turned up many times. This chain connects TRBV7-9 to TRBJ2-5; 7 nucleotides agree with TRBD2. CDR3 length equals 15 residues. Germline trimming cut 1 base from V and 2 bases from J; bases unmatched to any gene: 4. Per the germline V gene, CDR1 is SEHNR and CDR2 is FQNEAQ (reference sequence). CDR3: CASSLVVGRQETQYF. The CDR3, as DNA: TGTGCCAGCAGCTTAGTGGTCGGGAGGCAAGAGACCCAGTACTTC.

This clonotype occurred many times. The chain couples TRBV4-1 to TRBJ1-2, with D tentatively TRBD1 (5 bases). CDR1 and CDR2 from the germline V gene are MGHRA and YSYEKL. This CDR3 has 17 residues. Trimming pared 3 bases from V and 4 bases from J, leaving 21 bases between. The CDR3 nucleotides are TGCGCCAGCAGCCATCCCCCCCGGGGCTCCACCTCCTATGGCTACACCTTC. It specifies CASSHPPRGSTSYGYTF.

This clonotype was detected only a few times. The chain employs TRBV7-2 and TRBJ2-7, with no clear D. The CDR3 spans 15 residues. Per the germline V gene, CDR1 is SGHTA and CDR2 is FQGNSA. V gave up 0 bases and J gave up 0 bases, with 9 bases separating them. The CDR3 protein is CASSLAGPSSYEQYF. The DNA for the CDR3 is TGTGCCAGCAGCTTAGCGGGCCCGAGCTCCTACGAGCAGTACTTC.

The table lists this clonotype with many counts. This chain links TRBV9 with TRBJ1-1, with D perhaps matching TRBD1 (6 bases). Germline V gene data show CDR1 as SGDLS and CDR2 as YYNGEE. The length of the CDR3 is 15 residues. V was trimmed by 4 bases and J by 6 bases, leaving 19 bases between them. As DNA, the CDR3 is TGTGCCAGCAGCCGACAGGCCAATAGAGGCGCTGAAGCTTTCTTT. Its translation is CASSRQANRGAEAFF.

This clonotype was detected a few times. This chain uses TRBV20-1 with TRBJ2-1; D is undetermined. From germline, CDR1 is DFQATT and CDR2 SNEGSKA (reference sequence). With 1 base removed from V and 0 bases from J, the gap between germline ends came to 13 bases. This CDR3 comprises 16 residues. CDR3 amino acids: CSARASPPSSYNEQFF. The CDR3 nucleotides read TGCAGTGCTAGAGCGTCTCCCCCGAGCTCCTACAATGAGCAGTTCTTC.

V is TRBV18 and J is TRBJ1-1; D is ambiguous. V lost 3 bases to trimming and J lost 10 bases, with 6 bases between them. The germline gives CDR1 KGHSH, CDR2 LQKENI. The CDR3 totals 10 residues. The CDR3 here is CASSPMLAFF. In DNA, the CDR3 is TGTGCCAGCTCACCGATGCTAGCTTTCTTT.

The V gene is TRBV2, the J gene TRBJ1-2, with a possible D match to TRBD1 (5 bases). Germline V gene sequence: CDR1 SNHLY, CDR2 FYNNEI. The V and J ends lost 6 bases and 2 bases respectively, with 7 bases between them. The CDR3 spans 12 residues. As DNA, the CDR3 is TGTGCCAGCAGGGACACGAACTATGGCTACACCTTC. This sequence encodes CASRDTNYGYTF.

Ten or more counts support this clonotype. The gene calls are TRBV5-1 and TRBJ2-5, with D perhaps matching TRBD1 (5 bases). V was shortened by 2 bases and J by 5 bases, with 16 bases between the two germline ends. The CDR3 is 15 amino acids. Germline V gene data show CDR1 as SGHRS and CDR2 as YFSETQ. CDR3 in DNA: TGCGCCAGCAGCTTCGGACCCCCCCCAGGGGAGACCCAGTACTTC. This translates into CASSFGPPPGETQYF.

This clonotype was seen ten or more times. V is TRBV18 and J is TRBJ1-1; 9 bases fit TRBD1. Germline CDR1 reads KGHSH; CDR2 reads LQKENI. This CDR3 is 18 amino acids long. V dropped 3 bases and J dropped 0; count of bases not matched to a gene: 11. CDR3 DNA: TGTGCCAGCTCACCGTTCTCTCCCGGGACAGGGATGAACACTGAAGCTTTCTTT. Its translation: CASSPFSPGTGMNTEAFF. The full variable domain, its missing parts supplied by reference TRBV18 and TRBJ1-1, is NAGVMQNPRHLVRRRGQEARLRCSPMKGHSHVYWYRQLPEEGLKFMVYLQKENIIDESGMPKERFSAEFPKEGPSILRIQQVVRGDSAAYFCASSPFSPGTGMNTEAFFGQGTRLTVV.

This clonotype turned up a few times. The chain joins TRBV5-1 to TRBJ2-7; D assignment may be TRBD1 or TRBD2 (8 bases each). Germline lookup yields CDR1 SGHRS and CDR2 YFSETQ. V gave up 5 bases and J gave up 2 bases, with 17 bases separating them. CDR3 size: 15 residues. In DNA form, the CDR3 reads TGCGCCAGCAGTCGGGAGGGGACAGGTACCTACGAGCAGTACTTC. Protein: CASSREGTGTYEQYF.

This clonotype was observed a few times. This chain joins TRBV9 and TRBJ2-3, with D tentatively TRBD1 (5 bases). The CDR3 runs to 13 residues. CDR1 and CDR2 from the germline V gene are SGDLS and YYNGEE. V shed 4 bases and J shed 4 bases, with 10 bases lying between them. CDR3 loop: CASSPQAPDTQYF. The CDR3 DNA follows: TGTGCCAGCAGCCCACAGGCTCCAGATACGCAGTATTTT.

This clonotype was detected ten times or more. The chain has TRBV2 and TRBJ2-7; 8 bases align to TRBD2. CDR3 length: 13 residues. Trimming took 3 bases from V and 4 from J; bases not matched to a gene: 2. From germline, CDR1 is SNHLY and CDR2 FYNNEI. CDR3 sequence reads: CASSDPGGYEQYF. CDR3 nucleotide sequence: TGTGCCAGCAGTGACCCGGGAGGGTACGAGCAGTACTTC.